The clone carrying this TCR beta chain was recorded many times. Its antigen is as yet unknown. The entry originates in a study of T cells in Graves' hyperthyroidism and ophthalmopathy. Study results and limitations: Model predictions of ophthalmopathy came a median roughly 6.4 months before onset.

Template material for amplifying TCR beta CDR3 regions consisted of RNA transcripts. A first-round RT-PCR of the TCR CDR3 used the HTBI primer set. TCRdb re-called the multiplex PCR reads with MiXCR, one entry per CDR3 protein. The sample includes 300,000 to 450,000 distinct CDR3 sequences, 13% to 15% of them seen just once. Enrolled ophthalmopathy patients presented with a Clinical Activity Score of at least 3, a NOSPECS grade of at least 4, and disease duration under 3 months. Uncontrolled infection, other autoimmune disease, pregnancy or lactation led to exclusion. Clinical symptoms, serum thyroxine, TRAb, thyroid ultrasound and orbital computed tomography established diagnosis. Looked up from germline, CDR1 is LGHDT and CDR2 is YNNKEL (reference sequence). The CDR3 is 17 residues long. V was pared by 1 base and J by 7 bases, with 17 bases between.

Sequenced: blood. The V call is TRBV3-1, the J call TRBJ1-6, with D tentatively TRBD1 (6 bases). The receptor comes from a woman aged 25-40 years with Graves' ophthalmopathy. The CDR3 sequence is CASSQGIDRRGNSPLHF. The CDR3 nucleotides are TGTGCCAGCAGCCAAGGGATCGACAGGAGAGGGAATTCACCCCTCCACTTT.